This T cell receptor (beta chain) was captured in a study of shared clonotypes between healthy human individuals. Looking at the study overall: The study used three CD4 naive, three CD4 memory, two CD8 naive and one CD8 memory plate per donor.

The CDR3 extends over 12 amino acids. Germline CDR1 SGHDT, CDR2 YYEEEE. Trimming shortened V by 3 bases and J by 3 bases, and 4 bases separated the two germline ends. Study results and limitations: A reduction in generation probabilities was seen for non-shared clonotypes relative to those shared by all four donors. Exclusively blood specimens were collected; tissue repertoires likely differ.

The assay was carried out at the deep level. Data came from immunoSEQ multiplex PCR; TCRdb stores just in-frame clones and leaves some out. The sample carries 2 million to 2.5 million clones, approximately 96% recorded once. As to this clone: The antigen remains unidentified.

The chain combines TRBV5-6 with TRBJ1-5; no firm D call. The TCR was taken from a man younger than 35 in good health. Sequencing was carried out using naive CD4+ T cells sorted from blood. Indicated subset: CD45RA+ positively selected. The CDR3 sequence: CASSSFNQPQHF. The CDR3 DNA reads as TGTGCCAGCAGCTCGTTCAATCAGCCCCAGCATTTT.